The TCR beta chain under discussion was sequenced for a study of blood T cell repertoires in COVID-19 (dated by TCRdb to about 2020). Notes on the research overall: Samples from collaborators originated in the United States, Italy and Spain and spanned both the acute and convalescent phases of COVID-19. The prospective study material was composed of cDNA or gDNA derived from T cells, B-cell-depleted T cells, or PBMCs. Samples were obtained from the ongoing ImmuneRACE study (first 160 participants) and from roughly 1,300 subjects provided by 6 global collaborators. Where available, HLA class I and class II types were taken from metadata supplied by the sample provider and were not determined by assay-based typing. Sample metadata almost always included a de-identified subject ID, COVID-19 status, age in years and sex. The dataset comprised deeply sampled blood TCRbeta repertoires from subjects exposed to, actively infected with, or recovered from COVID-19. The repertoires were released in a freely available public database meant as a resource for research on the immune response to SARS-CoV-2.

From the cysteine through the phenylalanine, the CDR3 covers 14 amino acids. The retained sequence is limited to the CDR3, 42 bases, with the frame set at the first base. Germline trimming: 6 bases from V, 1 base from J; junction bases outside gene matches: 3. Taken from the germline V gene, the CDR1 and CDR2 loops are MDHEN and SYDVKM. In the prospective study, participants were about 18 to 90 years old, resided in about two dozen geographic areas of the United States, and were enrolled through a virtual design. Cohort assignment in the prospective study relied on participant-reported clinical history from a screening survey and a study questionnaire. ImmuneRACE Cohort 3 recovered participants were defined by two consecutive negative NP/OP PCR tests, healthcare professional clearance, or symptom resolution. In the prospective study, mobile phlebotomists collected whole blood, serum and a nasopharyngeal or oropharyngeal swab from each participant. Participants in the prospective study had the option to provide additional blood draws and questionnaires over a roughly 2-month period. Prospective study blood samples were shipped either frozen or at room temperature before DNA extraction.

TCRbeta CDR3 regions were amplified from genomic DNA using the immunoSEQ Assay, a bias-controlled multiplex PCR. Per the source publication's procedure: Nucleated cell counts per sample were estimated from amplification of reference gene primers within the assay. Sequence reads were collapsed and filtered to measure the absolute abundance of every unique TCRbeta CDR3 rearrangement. Productive Simpson clonality was computed per sample as the square root of Simpson's diversity index over productive rearrangements. Entries here come from immuneACCESS through TCRdb and include only in-frame sequences with V and J called. Some clones fail to appear in such tables; in the studies checked, an unresolved V gene covers under half of the shortfall, and the cause of the remainder is unknown. For V, J and clone size, that table is used; D and trimming come from the DNA. The sample profile shows around 300,000 clones; 80% to 90% of them were found once. Less than 5.5% of the sample is held by the ten biggest clonotypes.

To note about this clone: No cognate antigen has been identified for it. No clone much larger than this one lies a single base away; base qualities are absent.

Points the paper makes about the study in general: Clinical and demographic metadata were provided uncurated, with the amount varying by source and participant.

The V and J genes are TRBV28 and TRBJ1-1; TRBD1 fits 9 bases in the junction. The sequenced material came from PBMCs or T cells enriched from blood (not recorded which). The receptor comes from a man aged 25-45 years who had recovered from COVID-19. The DNA sequence follows: TGTGCCAGCAGGTGGACAGGGGAGAACACTGAAGCTTTCTTT. It codes for CASRWTGENTEAFF.